Listed below are T cell receptor beta chains from one sample, sequenced in a study of regulatory T cells in long-lasting Graves disease. MiXCR, applied by TCRdb to the multiplex PCR reads, yields one record per CDR3 protein. The sample lists 390,000 or so distinct CDR3 sequences; more than 20% were seen once. The sample was peripheral blood mononuclear cells (PBMCs), taken when the disease was refractory, from a patient treated with antithyroid drugs. The receptor set was obtained from a woman aged 40 to 50 with Graves disease. Both conserved end residues are part of each CDR3. Fields, in order: J gene, clone size, D gene, V gene, CDR3 protein, CDR3 DNA. A D gene is named only where the DNA matches it firmly. Clone size is given for some rows only: seen once, a few or many times, or a class if the clone is expanded.

J: TRBJ2-5
size: many
D: NA
V: TRBV28
CDR3: CASSSSPRETQYF
DNA: TGTGCCAGCAGTTCCTCCCCGAGGGAGACCCAGTACTTC

J: TRBJ2-6
size: many
D: NA
V: TRBV6-5
CDR3: CASSLSRGANVLTF
DNA: TGTGCCAGCAGTTTGTCCAGGGGGGCCAACGTCCTGACTTTC

J: TRBJ1-4
size: few
D: NA
V: TRBV5-1
CDR3: CASSLGPRARGQTSEKLFF
DNA: TGCGCCAGCAGCTTGGGGCCCCGGGCGCGGGGGCAGACTAGTGAAAAACTGTTTTTT

J: TRBJ2-5
size: many
D: NA
V: TRBV29-1
CDR3: CSVGLFGETQYF
DNA: TGCAGCGTCGGCCTATTCGGGGAGACCCAGTACTTC

J: TRBJ2-5
size: NA
D: NA
V: TRBV19
CDR3: CASSPGFSETQYF
DNA: TGTGCCAGTAGTCCGGGATTTTCGGAGACCCAGTACTTC

J: TRBJ1-3
size: few
D: TRBD1
V: TRBV6-1
CDR3: CAISNPGQGKNGNTIYF
DNA: TGTGCCATCTCGAACCCTGGACAGGGGAAGAATGGAAACACCATATATTTT

J: TRBJ2-1
size: NA
D: TRBD2
V: TRBV10-3
CDR3: CAISVTSGTVNEQFF
DNA: TGTGCCATCAGTGTGACTAGCGGTACCGTCAATGAGCAGTTCTTC

J: TRBJ2-2
size: NA
D: TRBD2
V: TRBV7-2
CDR3: CASSPGLGLTGELFF
DNA: TGTGCCAGCAGCCCGGGACTAGGGCTCACCGGGGAGCTGTTTTTT

J: TRBJ2-2
size: NA
D: NA
V: TRBV5-1
CDR3: CASSFTQNTGELFF
DNA: TGCGCCAGCAGCTTCACCCAGAACACCGGGGAGCTGTTTTTT

J: TRBJ1-4
size: few
D: TRBD1
V: TRBV12-3/TRBV12-4
CDR3: CASSFQGVVLRLKSSEKLFF
DNA: TGTGCCAGCAGTTTTCAGGGGGTGGTTTTGAGACTAAAATCTAGTGAAAAACTGTTTTTT

J: TRBJ2-4
size: NA
D: TRBD2
V: TRBV7-8
CDR3: CASSSILTSGSHIQYF
DNA: TGTGCCAGCAGCTCCATATTGACTAGCGGGAGTCACATTCAGTACTTC

J: TRBJ1-2
size: NA
D: NA
V: TRBV6-1
CDR3: CASILGGDVGYTF
DNA: NA

J: TRBJ1-2
size: many
D: NA
V: TRBV2
CDR3: CASSGLPDYGYTF
DNA: TGTGCCAGCAGTGGACTACCAGACTATGGCTACACCTTC

J: TRBJ1-5
size: many
D: NA
V: TRBV25-1
CDR3: CASSESAGSNQPQHF
DNA: TGTGCCAGCAGTGAATCCGCAGGGTCCAATCAGCCCCAGCATTTT

J: TRBJ1-4
size: NA
D: TRBD1
V: TRBV6-1
CDR3: CASRQSTGGQGAIEKLFF
DNA: TGTGCCAGCAGACAAAGCACTGGCGGGCAGGGGGCAATTGAAAAACTGTTTTTT

J: TRBJ1-6
size: NA
D: NA
V: TRBV6-2/TRBV6-3
CDR3: CGSSYLDGYNSPLHF
DNA: TGTGGCAGCAGTTACCTGGACGGGTATAATTCACCCCTCCACTTT

J: TRBJ2-3
size: many
D: TRBD2
V: TRBV10-1
CDR3: CASSGRAGLAELSTDTQYF
DNA: TGCGCCAGCAGTGGCCGGGCGGGACTAGCGGAGCTGTCCACAGATACGCAGTATTTT

J: TRBJ2-7
size: NA
D: TRBD2
V: TRBV28
CDR3: CASSLRGVRAGESYEQYF
DNA: TGTGCCAGCAGTTTGCGGGGGGTTCGGGCGGGGGAAAGCTACGAGCAGTACTTC

J: TRBJ2-1
size: NA
D: NA
V: TRBV29-1
CDR3: CSVEEGSHNEQFF
DNA: TGCAGCGTTGAAGAGGGTAGCCACAATGAGCAGTTCTTC

J: TRBJ2-1
size: NA
D: TRBD2
V: TRBV5-8
CDR3: CASSDKISGMAHNEQFF
DNA: TGTGCCAGCAGCGATAAGATTAGCGGGATGGCCCACAATGAGCAGTTCTTC

J: TRBJ2-7
size: many
D: TRBD2
V: TRBV2
CDR3: CASSRLAGRGYEQYF
DNA: TGTGCCAGCAGTAGACTAGCGGGAAGAGGCTACGAGCAGTACTTC

J: TRBJ1-5
size: many
D: NA
V: TRBV28
CDR3: CASSSRALKTNNPGQPQHF
DNA: TGTGCCAGCAGCTCCCGGGCCTTGAAGACAAATAACCCAGGTCAGCCCCAGCATTTT

J: TRBJ2-1
size: NA
D: NA
V: TRBV5-8
CDR3: CASSFQGIF
DNA: TGTGCCAGCAGCTTCCAGGGTATCTTC

J: TRBJ2-1
size: NA
D: NA
V: TRBV12-3/TRBV12-4
CDR3: CASSFFPIAFLRKSSYNEQFF
DNA: TGTGCCAGCAGTTTCTTCCCGATAGCCTTCTTGCGGAAGAGCTCCTACAATGAGCAGTTCTTC

J: TRBJ1-6
size: NA
D: NA
V: TRBV6-4
CDR3: CASSYGSGKPQGPLHF
DNA: TGTGCCAGCAGTTACGGTAGTGGGAAACCCCAAGGGCCCCTCCACTTT

J: TRBJ2-7
size: NA
D: NA
V: TRBV19
CDR3: CASSMPSEGSYEQYF
DNA: TGTGCCAGTAGTATGCCTAGCGAGGGCTCCTACGAGCAGTACTTC

J: TRBJ1-5
size: NA
D: TRBD1
V: TRBV20-1
CDR3: CSARVGTGGVGQPQHF
DNA: TGCAGTGCTAGGGTTGGGACAGGGGGCGTCGGACAGCCCCAGCATTTT

J: TRBJ2-1
size: NA
D: NA
V: TRBV28
CDR3: CASNPGYSYNEQFF
DNA: TGTGCCAGCAATCCGGGTTACAGCTACAATGAGCAGTTCTTC

J: TRBJ1-2
size: many
D: NA
V: TRBV19
CDR3: CASISENYGYTF
DNA: TGTGCCAGTATATCAGAAAACTATGGCTACACCTTC

J: TRBJ2-2
size: many
D: NA
V: TRBV27
CDR3: CASSFVGFGGELFF
DNA: TGTGCCAGCAGTTTCGTAGGGTTTGGCGGGGAGCTGTTTTTT

J: TRBJ2-7
size: few
D: NA
V: TRBV6-1
CDR3: CASSATGPIYYEQYF
DNA: TGTGCCAGCAGTGCAACCGGGCCAATATACTACGAGCAGTACTTC

J: TRBJ2-5
size: few
D: TRBD2
V: TRBV9
CDR3: CASSVGAGAWETQYF
DNA: TGTGCCAGCAGCGTAGGAGCGGGGGCTTGGGAGACCCAGTACTTC

J: TRBJ2-7
size: few
D: NA
V: TRBV7-6
CDR3: CASSLALQNEQYF
DNA: TGTGCCAGCAGCTTAGCGCTACAGAACGAGCAGTACTTC

J: TRBJ2-1
size: NA
D: TRBD2
V: TRBV3-1
CDR3: CASSLLAGVGTEQFF
DNA: TGTGCCAGCAGCCTGCTAGCGGGAGTGGGTACTGAGCAGTTCTTC

J: TRBJ1-1
size: NA
D: NA
V: TRBV6-1
CDR3: CASSITEYMNTEAFF
DNA: TGTGCCAGCAGTATCACAGAGTACATGAACACTGAAGCTTTCTTT

J: TRBJ2-1
size: NA
D: NA
V: TRBV10-2
CDR3: CATMKGEQFF
DNA: TGCGCCACGATGAAAGGTGAGCAGTTCTTC

J: TRBJ1-4
size: many
D: NA
V: TRBV6-2/TRBV6-3
CDR3: CASRPGQVNEKLFF
DNA: TGTGCCAGCCGACCGGGACAAGTTAATGAAAAACTGTTTTTT

J: TRBJ1-6
size: NA
D: NA
V: TRBV20-1
CDR3: CSYSSQLSSPLHF
DNA: TGCAGTTATTCGTCACAATTGAGTTCACCCCTCCACTTT

J: TRBJ1-1
size: NA
D: TRBD1
V: TRBV6-5
CDR3: CASSFQGASMNTEAFF
DNA: TGTGCCAGCAGTTTTCAGGGGGCCAGCATGAACACTGAAGCTTTCTTT

J: TRBJ2-3
size: few
D: TRBD1
V: TRBV25-1
CDR3: CASSLRGRGLTDTQYF
DNA: TGTGCCAGCAGCCTCAGGGGGAGAGGTCTCACAGATACGCAGTATTTT

J: TRBJ1-3
size: NA
D: TRBD1
V: TRBV6-2/TRBV6-3
CDR3: CASKDRFYSGNTIYF
DNA: TGTGCCAGCAAGGACAGGTTTTACTCTGGAAACACCATATATTTT

J: TRBJ2-2
size: NA
D: NA
V: TRBV14
CDR3: CASSQVRPTTTNTGELFF
DNA: TGTGCCAGCAGCCAAGTTCGACCTACTACTACGAACACCGGGGAGCTGTTTTTT

J: TRBJ2-2
size: many
D: TRBD1
V: TRBV2
CDR3: CASSVGTAIFRELFF
DNA: TGTGCCAGCAGTGTTGGGACAGCGATCTTCCGGGAGCTGTTTTTT